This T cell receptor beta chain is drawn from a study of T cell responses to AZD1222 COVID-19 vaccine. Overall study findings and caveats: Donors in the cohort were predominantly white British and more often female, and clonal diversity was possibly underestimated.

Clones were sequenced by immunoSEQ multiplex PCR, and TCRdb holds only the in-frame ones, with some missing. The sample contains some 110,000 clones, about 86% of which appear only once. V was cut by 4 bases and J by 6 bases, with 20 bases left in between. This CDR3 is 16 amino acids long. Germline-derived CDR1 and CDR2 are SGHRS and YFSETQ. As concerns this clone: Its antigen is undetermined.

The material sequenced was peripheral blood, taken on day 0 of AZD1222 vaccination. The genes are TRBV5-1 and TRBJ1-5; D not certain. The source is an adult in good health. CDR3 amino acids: CASSSSFSGPGQPQHF. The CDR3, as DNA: TGCGCCAGCAGCAGTAGTTTTAGCGGGCCGGGTCAGCCCCAGCATTTT.